The 28 T cell receptor beta chains reported below all come from one sample, sequenced in a study of shared clonotypes between healthy human individuals. Clones were sequenced by immunoSEQ multiplex PCR, and TCRdb holds only the in-frame ones, with some missing. The repertoire has more than 1.2 million clones, roughly 98.5% of them found once; the top ten carry 0.36%. Sequenced input: naive CD4+ T cells sorted from blood. Sample subset: CD45RA+ positively selected. The receptors shown here come from a man aged 30 to 39 in good health.

V is TRBV7-8 and J is TRBJ2-5; no reliable D call. The CDR3 has 11 residues. CDR1 and CDR2 (germline): SGHVS, FQNEAQ. V lost 4 bases and J lost 3, with 3 bases in between. CDR3 DNA sequence: TGTGCCAGCAGCTACAAAGAGACCCAGTACTTC. It yields the protein CASSYKETQYF.

The V call is TRBV10-1, the J call TRBJ2-2; D may be TRBD2 (5 bases). Germline lookup yields CDR1 WNHNN and CDR2 SYGVQD (reference sequence). V lost 6 bases and J lost 0, with 11 bases in between. The CDR3 runs to 15 residues. The CDR3 sequence: CASSLSGANTGELFF. CDR3 sequence (DNA): TGCGCCAGCAGCCTCAGCGGAGCGAACACCGGGGAGCTGTTTTTT.

The genes are TRBV15 and TRBJ2-7, with 10 bases that match TRBD2. The trim removed 0 bases at V and 4 bases at J, leaving 21 bases unmatched. Germline CDR1 is LNHNV and CDR2 is YYDKDF (reference sequence). This CDR3 spans 21 amino acids. The CDR3 protein is CATSRESGRAPFMPPPYEQYF. In DNA, the CDR3 is TGTGCCACCAGCAGAGAAAGCGGGAGGGCCCCTTTCATGCCCCCTCCATACGAGCAGTACTTC.

The genes are TRBV10-3 and TRBJ2-5; TRBD1 agrees at 9 bases. Germline V CDR1 and CDR2: ENHRY, SYGVKD. This CDR3 is built from 14 residues. V was pared by 6 bases and J by 0 bases, with 2 bases of the junction left unmatched. For the CDR3, the DNA is TGTGCCATCAGCCGGGACAGGGACCAAGAGACCCAGTACTTC. Translated: CAISRDRDQETQYF.

This chain uses TRBV4-3 with TRBJ2-7; the D is unclear. The CDR3 loop spans 14 amino acids. The germline V gene has CDR1 LGHNA and CDR2 YSLEER. V lost 0 bases, J lost 2 bases, and 8 bases lay in between. The CDR3 sequence: CASSQEVTAYEQYF. In DNA form, the CDR3 reads TGCGCCAGCAGCCAAGAAGTTACAGCCTACGAGCAGTACTTC.

Comment on this clone: This CDR3 is also generated by other DNA sequences in the sample. The genes are TRBV28 and TRBJ1-1; D not resolved. Germline values: CDR1 MDHEN, CDR2 SYDVKM. V lost 3 bases and J 1 base, leaving 6 bases between the germline ends. This CDR3 comprises 13 residues. This chain's CDR3 is CASSLLGNTEAFF. The CDR3 nucleotides read TGTGCCAGCAGTTTGCTGGGGAACACTGAAGCTTTCTTT.

The chain employs TRBV28 and TRBJ2-7; TRBD1 matches at 10 bases. The CDR3 consists of 15 residues. The J segment lost 8 bases and the V segment lost 7 bases, leaving 14 bases of the junction unmatched. Germline CDR1 reads MDHEN; CDR2 reads SYDVKM. CDR3 in DNA: TGTGCCAGCAACCCTCCGGGACAGGGGTCTACGAAGCAGTACTTC. This sequence encodes CASNPPGQGSTKQYF.

The gene calls are TRBV5-1 and TRBJ2-5; D remains ambiguous. CDR3 length equals 16 residues. CDR1 and CDR2 from the germline V gene are SGHRS and YFSETQ. The V gene lost 6 bases and the J gene lost 5 bases, with 23 bases spanning the gap. In nucleotides, the CDR3 is TGCGCCAGCACCCCCGCTCCTCGGTCCGGGTTGGAGACCCAGTACTTC. Translated: CASTPAPRSGLETQYF.

A single count supports this clone. The CDR3 nucleotides are TGTGCCAGCTATCGTGCCTACAGGGGGCAAGGGACTGAAGCTTTCTTT. Translating gives CASYRAYRGQGTEAFF. The chain links TRBV2 to TRBJ1-1; 9 bases are a match to TRBD1. The germline V gene encodes CDR1 SNHLY and CDR2 FYNNEI. J gave up 5 bases and V 8 bases, and 15 bases lay outside the gene matches. This CDR3 has 16 amino acids.

The V call is TRBV6-4, the J call TRBJ1-5, with D unresolved. V gave up 2 bases and J gave up 9 bases, with 14 bases separating them. This CDR3 region has 14 residues. The germline CDR1 and CDR2 sequences are MRHNA and SNTAGT. This chain's CDR3 is CASSDEPEGRPQHF. CDR3 coding DNA: TGTGCCAGCAGTGACGAGCCCGAGGGCCGGCCCCAGCATTTT.

The chain has TRBV5-4 and TRBJ1-5; D is unresolved. V was pared by 3 bases and J by 4 bases, with 8 bases between. The germline gives CDR1 SGHNT, CDR2 YYREEE (reference sequence). This CDR3 is 13 amino acids long. The CDR3 nucleotides are TGTGCCAGCAGCTCGAATCTTAATCAGCCCCAGCATTTT. It codes for CASSSNLNQPQHF.

V gene TRBV28 combines with J gene TRBJ2-5; D gene ambiguous. Per the germline V gene, CDR1 is MDHEN and CDR2 is SYDVKM. Trimming stripped 5 bases from V and 0 bases from J, with 19 bases between. The CDR3 covers 17 residues. The CDR3 DNA reads as TGTGCCAGCAGTCCCCCTACCTGGGCGGCGTACCAAGAGACCCAGTACTTC. Translated, it gives CASSPPTWAAYQETQYF.

The table lists this clone with a count of one. The chain joins TRBV25-1 to TRBJ1-1; 7 bases are shared with TRBD1. Germline V gene sequence: CDR1 MGHDK, CDR2 SYGVNS. Trimming at V came to 7 bases and at J to 10 bases, leaving 12 bases not matched to a gene. The CDR3 is 13 residues long. CDR3 nucleotide sequence: TGTGCCAGCACCCTGACAGGGTTATTTTTAGCTTTCTTT. Amino acids: CASTLTGLFLAFF.

Worth noting for this clone: Germline and junction disagree at one end, which may indicate a read error. This chain links TRBV6-6 with TRBJ1-4; TRBD1 agrees at 9 bases. The CDR3 has 15 amino acids. Looked up from germline, CDR1 is MNHNY and CDR2 is SVGAGI (reference sequence). The CDR3 spells CASSFLQGANEKLFF. The CDR3 region has the DNA TGTGCCAGCAGTTTCTTACAGGGGGCTAACGAAAAACTGTTTTTT.

This chain joins TRBV11-2 and TRBJ1-1; D call uncertain. CDR1 is SGHAT and CDR2 is FQNNGV in the germline V gene. Trimming left V 1 base short and J 6 bases short, with 15 bases between. The CDR3 totals 15 residues. The CDR3 DNA is TGTGCCAGCAGCTTAGGCAGGACGTTTAGCTCTGAAGCTTTCTTT. This encodes CASSLGRTFSSEAFF.

The chain has TRBV6-5 and TRBJ1-1, with a weak D call TRBD1 (5 bases). With 4 bases removed from V and 7 bases from J, the gap between germline ends came to 13 bases. Per germline, CDR1 MNHEY and CDR2 SVGAGI. The CDR3 consists of 13 residues. As DNA, the CDR3 is TGTGCCAGCAGTTTCATAGGGGTTAATGAAGCTTTCTTT. Its protein is CASSFIGVNEAFF.

The gene calls are TRBV18 and TRBJ2-7, with D possibly matching TRBD2 (5 bases). Trimming shortened V by 2 bases and J by 3 bases, and 17 bases separated the two germline ends. Germline V gives CDR1 KGHSH, CDR2 LQKENI. The CDR3 is made up of 16 amino acids. CDR3 region: CASSPSKSESGYEQYF. Written as DNA, the CDR3 is TGTGCCAGCTCACCAAGCAAATCCGAGAGCGGCTACGAGCAGTACTTC.

V is TRBV2 and J is TRBJ1-4, with unresolved D. The CDR3 length is 14 residues. The V end lost 5 bases, the J end lost 7 bases, and 14 bases lay between the germline ends. Germline V CDR1 and CDR2: SNHLY, FYNNEI. CDR3 loop: CASSLIIAGEKLFF. The CDR3 DNA reads TGTGCCAGCAGTCTCATTATCGCTGGTGAAAAACTGTTTTTT.

In DNA form, the CDR3 reads TGTGCCAGCAGAGGGACTAGCGGGAGGTACGAGCAGTACTTC. Residues: CASRGTSGRYEQYF. The chain links TRBV6-1 to TRBJ2-7, with 15 bases aligning to TRBD2. Germline V gives CDR1 MNHNS, CDR2 SASEGT. V dropped 6 bases and J dropped 4; count of bases not matched to a gene: 1. The CDR3 runs to 14 residues.

The chain joins TRBV4-2 to TRBJ2-1; D is possibly TRBD2 (7 bases). The germline CDR1 and CDR2 sequences are LGHNA and YNFKEQ. The ends were cut back, 1 base at V and 7 bases at J, with 14 bases in the middle. The CDR3 covers 15 residues. This CDR3 is CASSQGPGRGNEQFF. The CDR3, as DNA: TGTGCCAGCAGCCAAGGGCCAGGGAGGGGGAATGAGCAGTTCTTC.

The chain has TRBV6-1 and TRBJ1-2; 7 bases match TRBD1. The ends lost 1 base at V and 8 bases at J; junction bases unmatched: 4. This CDR3 has 13 amino acids. Germline assignment: CDR1 MNHNS and CDR2 SASEGT. DNA for the CDR3: TGTGCCAGCAGTGAAGAGGGGGCGTTGGGCTACACCTTC. Amino acid sequence: CASSEEGALGYTF.

This sequence joins TRBV6-5 and TRBJ2-3, with D possibly called TRBD1 or TRBD2 (5 bases each). Looked up from germline, CDR1 is MNHEY and CDR2 is SVGAGI. The V end was cut by 3 bases, the J end by 5 bases, with 18 bases between. The length of the CDR3 is 16 residues. CDR3 DNA: TGTGCCAGCAGTTATTTGGGACCCCTAATGGGAGATACGCAGTATTTT. As protein: CASSYLGPLMGDTQYF.

This clone was counted once. The identical CDR3 is also encoded by other nucleotide sequences in the sample. The chain joins TRBV9 to TRBJ2-3; no firm D call. This CDR3 has 14 residues. With 1 base removed from V and 0 bases from J, the gap between germline ends came to 6 bases. Germline V gene data show CDR1 as SGDLS and CDR2 as YYNGEE. The CDR3 DNA is TGTGCCAGCAGCGTAACTTCTAGCACAGATACGCAGTATTTT. It translates to CASSVTSSTDTQYF.

V gene TRBV6-6 combines with J gene TRBJ2-1, with 12 bases fitting TRBD2. V was clipped by 9 bases and J by 10 bases; unmatched bases: 7. CDR1 MNHNY and CDR2 SVGAGI come from the germline V gene (reference sequence). This CDR3 region has 13 residues. CDR3 sequence: CASRLAGAREQFF. In DNA form, the CDR3 reads TGTGCCAGTAGACTAGCGGGAGCTCGGGAGCAGTTCTTC.

The chain's CDR3 is CASSLPGGLAGYDEQYF. For the CDR3, the DNA is TGTGCCAGCAGTTTGCCCGGGGGACTAGCGGGATATGACGAGCAGTACTTC. The J gene is TRBJ2-7, the V gene TRBV28, with 13 bases lining up with TRBD2. The germline V gene has CDR1 MDHEN and CDR2 SYDVKM. The CDR3 extends over 17 amino acids. J was trimmed by 5 bases and V by 3 bases; bases with no gene match: 10. The variable domain in full, completed from reference TRBV28 and TRBJ2-7, reads DVKVTQSSRYLVKRTGEKVFLECVQDMDHENMFWYRQDPGLGLRLIYFSYDVKMKEKGDIPEGYSVSREKKERFSLILESASTNQTSMYLCASSLPGGLAGYDEQYFGPGTRLTVT.

The rearrangement joins TRBV7-2 to TRBJ1-5; TRBD1 matches 10 bases. Per germline, CDR1 SGHTA and CDR2 FQGNSA. There are 14 residues in the CDR3. After removal of 5 bases from V and 5 bases from J, the junction contained 3 bases not matched to a gene. CDR3 region: CASSRDRGYQPQHF. CDR3 bases: TGTGCCAGCAGCAGGGACAGGGGTTATCAGCCCCAGCATTTT.

V is TRBV5-4 and J is TRBJ2-5; TRBD2 matches 10 bases. Germline lookup yields CDR1 SGHNT and CDR2 YYREEE (reference sequence). V gave up 1 base and J gave up 5 bases; unmatched junction bases: 5. CDR3 length equals 15 residues. CDR3 protein: CASSLSGRAWETQYF. The CDR3 DNA reads TGTGCCAGCAGCTTGAGCGGGAGGGCCTGGGAGACCCAGTACTTC.

V is TRBV5-1 and J is TRBJ1-1; tentative D call: TRBD1 (6 bases). CDR1 is SGHRS and CDR2 is YFSETQ in the germline V gene. V dropped 3 bases and J dropped 0 bases, with 18 bases sitting between them. The CDR3 consists of 17 residues. The CDR3 is CASSSGVQGIVNTEAFF. The CDR3 DNA is TGCGCCAGCAGCTCGGGGGTACAGGGTATAGTGAACACTGAAGCTTTCTTT.